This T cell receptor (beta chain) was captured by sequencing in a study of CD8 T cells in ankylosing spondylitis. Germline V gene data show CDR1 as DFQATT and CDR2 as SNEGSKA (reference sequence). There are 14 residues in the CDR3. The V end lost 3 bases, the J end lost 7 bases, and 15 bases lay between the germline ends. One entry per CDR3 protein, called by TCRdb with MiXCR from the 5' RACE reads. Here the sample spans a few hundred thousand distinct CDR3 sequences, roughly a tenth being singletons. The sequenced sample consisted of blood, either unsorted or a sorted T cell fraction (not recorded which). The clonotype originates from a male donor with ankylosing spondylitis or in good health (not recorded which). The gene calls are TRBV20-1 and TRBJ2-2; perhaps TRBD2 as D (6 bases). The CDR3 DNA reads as TGCAGTGCTAGTCATGGCGGGGCGGTCGGGGAGCTGTTTTTT. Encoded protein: CSASHGGAVGELFF.